This T cell receptor beta chain appears in the sequencing data of a study of blood T cell repertoires in COVID-19. Background on the study: PBMCs, B-cell-depleted T cells, or T cells provided the cDNA or gDNA that made up the material.

Germline CDR1 is MNHEY and CDR2 is SMNVEV (reference sequence). This CDR3 has 14 residues. The V end lost 5 bases, the J end lost 4 bases, and 15 bases lay between the germline ends. This clone was counted once. Profiled with immunoSEQ multiplex PCR; TCRdb holds only in-frame clones, not every one. Among roughly 390,000 clones listed, more than 75% were seen once. While infection was still active, Seattle patients were enrolled and then followed longitudinally. V usage is TRBV27 and J usage is TRBJ2-7; D might be TRBD1 (6 bases). Specimen: peripheral blood. This sequence originates from a woman aged 30 to 39 with COVID-19, enrolled during active disease. This chain's CDR3 is CASSPDRPSYEQYF. The CDR3, as DNA: TGTGCCAGCAGTCCCGACAGGCCCTCTTACGAGCAGTACTTC.